The 25 T cell receptor beta chains below were found in one sample sequenced in a study of blood T cell repertoires in COVID-19. The assay was immunoSEQ multiplex PCR, and TCRdb's table has in-frame clones only and misses some. Of roughly 70,000 clones in the sample, approximately 89% were seen once. The source material was peripheral blood. These receptors were taken from a man aged 55 to 69 with acute or convalescent COVID-19.

The chain uses TRBV4-1 and TRBJ1-1; D is ambiguous. This CDR3 contains 14 residues. Trimming removed 0 bases from V and 1 base from J, with 6 bases in between. Looked up from germline, CDR1 is MGHRA and CDR2 is YSYEKL. The CDR3 loop is CASSQDGANTEAFF. DNA for the CDR3: TGCGCCAGCAGCCAAGACGGAGCGAACACTGAAGCTTTCTTT.

For the CDR3, the DNA is TGTGCCAGCAGGGAAGGGGTACGAAATTCACCCCTCCACTTT. Amino acid sequence: CASREGVRNSPLHF. The J gene is TRBJ1-6, the V gene TRBV6-6; D is possibly TRBD1 (5 bases). Germline-derived CDR1 and CDR2 are MNHNY and SVGAGI (reference sequence). Between the trimmed V and J ends, which lost 6 bases and 7 bases, there was a span of 13 bases. CDR3 length equals 14 residues.

This clone was observed a single time. The chain joins TRBV11-2 to TRBJ2-3; TRBD1 aligns across 7 bases. Trimming took 6 bases from V and 0 from J; bases not matched to a gene: 6. The CDR3 loop spans 15 amino acids. Germline V gene sequence: CDR1 SGHAT, CDR2 FQNNGV. DNA for the CDR3: TGTGCCAGCAGGGGGACAGCTACTAGCACAGATACGCAGTATTTT. Translation gives CASRGTATSTDTQYF.

V and J are TRBV6-5 and TRBJ1-1; 8 bases align to TRBD1. CDR3 length: 14 residues. Germline CDR1 reads MNHEY; CDR2 reads SVGAGI. The CDR3 reads CASIGGQGGTEAFF. The CDR3 DNA is TGTGCAAGTATCGGCGGACAGGGAGGCACTGAAGCTTTCTTT.

The rearrangement links TRBV12-5 to TRBJ2-2, with D possibly being TRBD2 (7 bases). V was pared by 5 bases and J by 4 bases, with 17 bases between. The CDR3 sequence is 16 residues long. The germline CDR1 and CDR2 sequences are LGHNT and FRNRAP. In DNA, the CDR3 is TGTGCTAGTGGTACACCGGGGGGCGTAGGCACCGGGGAGCTGTTTTTT. The encoded protein is CASGTPGGVGTGELFF.

The chain is built from TRBV30 and TRBJ1-1; 9 positions match TRBD1. The CDR3 runs to 15 residues. Germline-derived CDR1 and CDR2 are GTSNPN and SVGIG (reference sequence). J gave up 1 base and V 5 bases, and 8 bases lay outside the gene matches. The CDR3, as DNA: TGTGCCTGGGTTTTTCGGGGACAGGGGAACACTGAAGCTTTCTTT. It translates to CAWVFRGQGNTEAFF.

Notes on this clone: Within the sample, other DNA sequences also encode this same CDR3. The CDR3 reads CASSLDSGRNTEAFF. The DNA of the CDR3 is TGTGCCAGCAGCTTGGACTCAGGGCGGAACACTGAAGCTTTCTTT. The gene calls are TRBV5-4 and TRBJ1-1, with a tentative D call TRBD1 (5 bases). Per the germline V gene, CDR1 is SGHNT and CDR2 is YYREEE (reference sequence). The CDR3 extends over 15 amino acids. Trimming left V 0 bases short and J 1 base short, with 10 bases between.

This chain joins TRBV25-1 and TRBJ1-2; no definite D call. CDR1 MGHDK and CDR2 SYGVNS come from the germline V gene. The V and J ends lost 7 bases and 7 bases respectively, with 10 bases between them. The length of the CDR3 is 11 residues. The CDR3 nucleotides are TGTGCCAGCACCTCCGAGGGTGGCTACACCTTC. This encodes CASTSEGGYTF.

The CDR3 DNA is TGTGCCAGCACCTTGAGGGCTAGCGGGGGGTTTAAGAATGAGCAGTTCTTC. It is translated as CASTLRASGGFKNEQFF. This sequence joins TRBV2 and TRBJ2-1, with 11 bases fitting TRBD2. The CDR3 runs 17 residues. With 7 bases clipped from V and 7 bases from J, the junction kept 15 bases outside the gene matches. Germline CDR1 is SNHLY and CDR2 is FYNNEI.

The chain is built from TRBV5-4 and TRBJ2-3; D gene ambiguous. Trimming left V 0 bases short and J 9 bases short, with 8 bases between. There are 12 residues in the CDR3. In germline, CDR1 is SGHNT, CDR2 YYREEE (reference sequence). CDR3: CASSLERRTQYF. The CDR3 nucleotides are TGTGCCAGCAGCTTGGAAAGGAGAACGCAGTATTTT. The variable domain in full, completed from reference TRBV5-4 and TRBJ2-3, reads ETGVTQSPTHLIKTRGQQVTLRCSSQSGHNTVSWYQQALGQGPQFIFQYYREEENGRGNFPPRFSGLQFPNYSSELNVNALELDDSALYLCASSLERRTQYFGPGTRLTVL.

This chain joins TRBV6-5 and TRBJ1-2; no definite D call. Looked up from germline, CDR1 is MNHEY and CDR2 is SVGAGI. This CDR3 region has 13 residues. V shed 10 bases and J shed 4 bases, with 16 bases lying between them. This chain's CDR3 is CATRSPGTYGYTF. The CDR3 DNA reads TGTGCCACCCGAAGTCCAGGTACCTATGGCTACACCTTC.

The V call is TRBV27, the J call TRBJ2-7; 8 bases fit TRBD1. V lost 3 bases, J lost 4 bases, and 5 bases stayed unmatched. This CDR3 has 14 residues. Germline values: CDR1 MNHEY, CDR2 SMNVEV (reference sequence). In DNA, the CDR3 is TGTGCCAGCAGTTTGACAGGGGTAAGGTACGAGCAGTACTTC. Translation gives CASSLTGVRYEQYF.

The V gene is TRBV5-4, the J gene TRBJ2-1, with TRBD2 identical over 9 bases. Unmatched junction bases numbered 17, after V lost 1 base and J lost 9 bases. The CDR3 contains 18 residues. Germline lookup yields CDR1 SGHNT and CDR2 YYREEE (reference sequence). Here the CDR3 reads CASSLSLGSGGLGGEQFF. In nucleotides, the CDR3 is TGTGCCAGCAGCTTGTCCCTAGGAAGCGGGGGGCTAGGGGGTGAGCAGTTCTTC.

The chain links TRBV5-1 to TRBJ1-2, with D hard to call. Germline V gene lookup returns CDR1 SGHRS and CDR2 YFSETQ. CDR3 length: 13 residues. The V gene lost 0 bases and the J gene lost 4 bases, with 7 bases spanning the gap. Here the CDR3 reads CASSLERSYGYTF. The CDR3 DNA follows: TGCGCCAGCAGCTTGGAACGGAGCTATGGCTACACCTTC. The complete variable domain, with remaining parts taken from reference TRBV5-1 and TRBJ1-2, reads KAGVTQTPRYLIKTRGQQVTLSCSPISGHRSVSWYQQTPGQGLQFLFEYFSETQRNKGNFPGRFSGRQFSNSRSEMNVSTLELGDSALYLCASSLERSYGYTFGSGTRLTVV.

The V gene is TRBV2, the J gene TRBJ1-3, with D maybe TRBD1 (5 bases). Trimming pared 11 bases from V and 0 bases from J, leaving 11 bases between. The CDR3 has 13 amino acids. Germline V CDR1 and CDR2: SNHLY, FYNNEI. The chain's CDR3 is CAGGQSSGNTIYF. CDR3 coding DNA: TGTGCCGGCGGACAAAGCTCTGGAAACACCATATATTTT.

The J gene is TRBJ1-5, the V gene TRBV5-6; D perhaps matches TRBD1 (5 bases). Germline CDR1 is SGHDT and CDR2 is YYEEEE. V lost 0 bases, J lost 1 base, and 14 bases lay in between. The CDR3 spans 17 residues. In DNA form, the CDR3 reads TGTGCCAGCAGCTTGGGGCAGGGAAGACGGAGCAATCAGCCCCAGCATTTT. This codes for CASSLGQGRRSNQPQHF.

The rearrangement joins TRBV6-2 or TRBV6-3 to TRBJ2-5; D perhaps matches TRBD1 (6 bases). This CDR3 comprises 15 residues. Trimming removed 4 bases from V and 5 bases from J, with 17 bases in between. Germline V CDR1 and CDR2: MNHEY, SVGEGT. The CDR3 loop is CASSWKGQGWETQYF. The CDR3 region has the DNA TGTGCCAGCAGTTGGAAAGGCCAGGGGTGGGAGACCCAGTACTTC.

V usage is TRBV2 and J usage is TRBJ1-1, with 7 bases that match TRBD1. The trim removed 5 bases at V and 1 base at J, leaving 4 bases unmatched. This CDR3 has 14 amino acids. Germline V gene sequence: CDR1 SNHLY, CDR2 FYNNEI. DNA for the CDR3: TGTGCCAGCAGTACTTACAGGGGGAACACTGAAGCTTTCTTT. Translation gives CASSTYRGNTEAFF.

The chain joins TRBV5-1 to TRBJ2-1; 9 nucleotides match TRBD2. Germline loops: CDR1 SGHRS, CDR2 YFSETQ. This CDR3 spans 14 amino acids. V lost 4 bases to trimming and J lost 10 bases; unmatched junction nucleotides: 9. CDR3 nucleotide sequence: TGCGCCAGCAGCCCTACCGGGACTAGCAGAGAGCAGTTCTTC. This sequence encodes CASSPTGTSREQFF.

The rearrangement links TRBV4-1 to TRBJ1-3; D is uncertain. Germline lookup yields CDR1 MGHRA and CDR2 YSYEKL. V was trimmed by 1 base and J by 0 bases, leaving 10 bases between them. This CDR3 is 16 amino acids long. The CDR3 spells CASSQAHSFSGNTIYF. The CDR3 DNA follows: TGCGCCAGCAGCCAAGCGCACAGCTTCTCTGGAAACACCATATATTTT.

The rearrangement uses TRBV5-5 and TRBJ1-3, with 10 bases that match TRBD1. The trim removed 4 bases at V and 4 bases at J, leaving 2 bases unmatched. Germline CDR1 reads SGHKS; CDR2 reads YYEKEE (reference sequence). The CDR3 spans 14 residues. The CDR3 DNA follows: TGTGCCAGCAGCCGGGGACAGGGGGGAAACACCATATATTTT. This gives the protein CASSRGQGGNTIYF.

A word on this clone: The DNA is left out, because the CDR3 cannot be placed on it with certainty; the CDR3 is given as TCRdb lists it. The rearrangement links TRBV27 to TRBJ2-7; TRBD2, the table's D call, was not compared with the DNA. The germline CDR1 and CDR2 sequences are MNHEY and SMNVEV (reference sequence). The CDR3 extends over 19 residues, inclusive of both ends. CDR3 region: CASSLSLRGVGQGLYEQYF.

The chain joins TRBV27 to TRBJ1-5; 9 nucleotides match TRBD1. This CDR3 comprises 13 residues. CDR1 and CDR2 from the germline V gene are MNHEY and SMNVEV (reference sequence). V trimming: 10 bases; J trimming: 1 base; junction bases outside the gene matches: 2. The CDR3 region is CATGTGSNQPQHF. The DNA for the CDR3 is TGTGCCACCGGGACAGGGAGCAATCAGCCCCAGCATTTT.

The chain couples TRBV5-1 to TRBJ2-2, with 9 bases fitting TRBD2. J lost 5 bases, V lost 3 bases, and 5 bases had no gene match. The CDR3 contains 15 residues. Germline CDR1 is SGHRS and CDR2 is YFSETQ. This CDR3 reads CASSSHSGGTGELFF. DNA for the CDR3: TGCGCCAGCAGCTCTCACAGCGGGGGGACCGGGGAGCTGTTTTTT.

The chain couples TRBV5-1 to TRBJ2-1; 9 positions agree with TRBD1. The CDR3 totals 15 residues. V was clipped by 0 bases and J by 3 bases; unmatched bases: 1. Germline lookup yields CDR1 SGHRS and CDR2 YFSETQ. CDR3 in amino acids: CASSLGDRDYNEQFF. Here the CDR3 DNA reads TGCGCCAGCAGCTTGGGGGACAGGGACTACAATGAGCAGTTCTTC.